These 30 T cell receptor beta chains originate from one sample sequenced in a study of blood T cell repertoires in COVID-19. Profiled with immunoSEQ multiplex PCR; TCRdb holds only in-frame clones, not every one. The sample lists 68,000 or so clones, around four fifths occurring once. Sequences were obtained from peripheral blood. These receptors were obtained from a human donor in a cohort sampled during active COVID-19.

The genes are TRBV27 and TRBJ1-2, with D tentatively TRBD1 (6 bases). CDR1 and CDR2 from the germline V gene are MNHEY and SMNVEV (reference sequence). Trimming removed 0 bases from V and 7 bases from J, with 15 bases in between. There are 15 residues in the CDR3. CDR3 in DNA: TGTGCCAGCAGTTTATCCTTCCAGGGGAGCAGTGGCTACACCTTC. It encodes CASSLSFQGSSGYTF.

The gene calls are TRBV4-1 and TRBJ1-6; weak D call: TRBD1 (5 bases). CDR1 and CDR2 (germline): MGHRA, YSYEKL. The CDR3 covers 15 residues. Trimming removed 6 bases from V and 5 bases from J, with 14 bases in between. CDR3 sequence reads: CASSRSGADNSPLHF. The CDR3 region has the DNA TGCGCCAGCAGTCGGAGCGGGGCCGATAATTCACCCCTCCACTTT.

This clone appeared once. The chain recombines TRBV2 with TRBJ2-6; perhaps TRBD1 as D (5 bases). This CDR3 region has 15 residues. Trimming took 7 bases from V and 1 from J, leaving 11 bases between them. CDR1 is SNHLY, CDR2 FYNNEI, per germline. The CDR3 DNA sequence: TGTGCCAGCACCCATTACAGGTCTGGGGCCAACGTCCTGACTTTC. It encodes CASTHYRSGANVLTF.

This sequence joins TRBV5-4 and TRBJ2-3, with 8 bases lining up with TRBD2. J lost 6 bases, V lost 0 bases, and 12 bases had no gene match. This CDR3 has 17 residues. CDR1 is SGHNT and CDR2 is YYREEE in the germline V gene (reference sequence). Here the CDR3 reads CASSLVGERGSGDTQYF. CDR3 DNA: TGTGCCAGCAGCTTGGTCGGCGAGCGGGGGTCGGGGGATACGCAGTATTTT.

The gene calls are TRBV6-5 and TRBJ1-3, with D possibly matching TRBD1 (5 bases). The CDR3 runs 13 residues. CDR1 is MNHEY, CDR2 SVGAGI, per germline. The V gene lost 8 bases and the J gene lost 5 bases, with 13 bases spanning the gap. This CDR3 reads CASGDRQRNTIYF. For the CDR3, the DNA is TGTGCCAGCGGAGACAGACAGAGAAACACCATATATTTT.

This clone was seen a handful of times. The chain employs TRBV2 and TRBJ1-6; D uncertain. Trimming took off 7 bases at V and 6 bases at J, with 4 bases between the two ends. From germline, CDR1 is SNHLY and CDR2 FYNNEI. The CDR3 has 11 residues. CDR3 in amino acids: CASTGNSPLHF. The CDR3 nucleotides are TGTGCCAGCACGGGTAATTCACCCCTCCACTTT. Full variable domain (rest looked up from reference TRBV2 and TRBJ1-6): EPEVTQTPSHQVTQMGQEVILRCVPISNHLYFYWYRQILGQKVEFLVSFYNNEISEKSEIFDDQFSVERPDGSNFTLKIRSTKLEDSAMYFCASTGNSPLHFGNGTRLTVT.

The chain is built from TRBV21-1 and TRBJ2-2; whether TRBD1, the table's D call, matches the DNA was not checked. TRBV21-1 is noted as a pseudogene. The CDR3 consists of 15 residues. CDR3 region: CASNRGQANTGELFF. The CDR3 nucleotides are TGTGCCAGCAACCGGGGACAGGCGAACACCGGGGAGCTGTTTTTT.

The CDR3 DNA follows: TGTGCCAGCAGTGACAGAGCGTATGGCTACACCTTC. Protein sequence: CASSDRAYGYTF. The genes are TRBV6-1 and TRBJ1-2; D ambiguous. CDR3 size: 12 residues. V dropped 3 bases and J dropped 5 bases, with 7 bases sitting between them. Germline CDR1 is MNHNS and CDR2 is SASEGT.

The chain joins TRBV7-2 to TRBJ1-2; 11 bases match TRBD1. The CDR3 runs 15 residues. Losses at the gene ends were 6 bases for V and 7 bases for J; bases not matched to a gene: 10. Germline V gene lookup returns CDR1 SGHTA and CDR2 FQGNSA. The CDR3 region is CASRYGTGGRAGYTF. In DNA, the CDR3 is TGTGCCAGCAGATACGGGACAGGGGGGCGGGCTGGCTACACCTTC.

This clone was detected only once. This sequence joins TRBV29-1 and TRBJ2-7, with TRBD1 identical over 12 bases. Unmatched junction bases numbered 18, after V lost 5 bases and J lost 4 bases. The CDR3 contains 18 residues. CDR1 and CDR2 (germline): SQVTM, ANQGSEA. The CDR3 loop is CSVRFLDHPGQGAYEQYF. The CDR3, as DNA: TGCAGCGTTAGGTTCCTCGACCATCCGGGACAGGGGGCATACGAGCAGTACTTC.

The chain recombines TRBV11-3 with TRBJ2-7; D is unclear. Germline V gives CDR1 SGHNT, CDR2 YENEEA. This CDR3 has 14 residues. Trimming left V 4 bases short and J 2 bases short, with 12 bases between. CDR3 bases: TGTGCCAGCAGCTACTACGGCGGCCCCTACGAGCAGTACTTC. Encoded protein: CASSYYGGPYEQYF.

The chain uses TRBV28 and TRBJ2-1; 8 positions agree with TRBD1. Per the germline V gene, CDR1 is MDHEN and CDR2 is SYDVKM. V shed 6 bases, J shed 6 bases, and the junction held 13 bases outside the gene matches. The CDR3 spans 16 residues. The CDR3 DNA reads as TGTGCCAGCAGAAACCGGGTGAGACAGGGGTCCAATGAGCAGTTCTTC. Translating gives CASRNRVRQGSNEQFF.

The CDR3 DNA is TGTGCCAGCAGCTTAGGTAGGGGGCGTCGGGAAAAACTGTTTTTT. Translation: CASSLGRGRREKLFF. J is TRBJ1-4 and V is TRBV7-2; 7 bases align to TRBD1. This CDR3 comprises 15 residues. Germline loops: CDR1 SGHTA, CDR2 FQGNSA. J gave up 8 bases and V 1 base, and 7 bases lay outside the gene matches.

The CDR3, as DNA: TGTGCCAGCTCACCACAGCCCGAGACGGGAACTGGGGCCAACGTCCTGACTTTC. Protein product: CASSPQPETGTGANVLTF. The gene calls are TRBV18 and TRBJ2-6, with D possibly TRBD2 on 5 matching bases. The V and J ends lost 1 base and 2 bases respectively, with 15 bases between them. Germline V CDR1 and CDR2: KGHSH, LQKENI. The CDR3 is 18 residues long.

The rearrangement uses TRBV7-6 and TRBJ1-4; D gene unclear. This CDR3 region has 15 residues. Trimming pared 1 base from V and 0 bases from J, leaving 6 bases between. CDR1 and CDR2 (germline): SGHVS, FNYEAQ. The CDR3 DNA follows: TGTGCCAGCAGCTTAGAAACTGCAACTAATGAAAAACTGTTTTTT. This sequence encodes CASSLETATNEKLFF.

The V gene is TRBV25-1, the J gene TRBJ2-7; no reliable D call. Germline CDR1 is MGHDK and CDR2 is SYGVNS. This CDR3 has 11 amino acids. V dropped 7 bases and J dropped 3 bases, with 7 bases sitting between them. This chain's CDR3 is CASNSVYEQYF. The CDR3, as DNA: TGTGCCAGCAATTCAGTCTACGAGCAGTACTTC.

The chain is built from TRBV3-1 (or the pseudogene TRBV3-2) and TRBJ2-4; 7 nucleotides line up with TRBD1. V lost 0 bases, J lost 0 bases, and 11 bases stayed unmatched. The CDR3 has 19 amino acids. Germline CDR1 LGHDT, CDR2 YNNKEL (reference sequence). The DNA for the CDR3 is TGTGCCAGCAGCCAAGACCGAGGGGGCGCAGGACTAGCCAAAAACATTCAGTACTTC. The encoded protein is CASSQDRGGAGLAKNIQYF.

The V gene is TRBV5-1, the J gene TRBJ2-5; D is perhaps TRBD1 (6 bases). The ends were cut back, 4 bases at V and 2 bases at J, with 9 bases in the middle. CDR1 and CDR2 (germline): SGHRS, YFSETQ. The CDR3 runs to 13 residues. The CDR3 bases are TGCGCCAGCAGCCGAGGACAGCAAGAGACCCAGTACTTC. Translating it yields CASSRGQQETQYF.

The V gene is TRBV7-2, the J gene TRBJ2-5; D call uncertain. Germline CDR1 and CDR2: SGHTA and FQGNSA. The V end lost 1 base, the J end lost 10 bases, and 10 bases lay between the germline ends. CDR3 length: 12 amino acids. The DNA of the CDR3 is TGTGCCAGCAGCTTAGGTCGGTCCGTCCAGTACTTC. It codes for CASSLGRSVQYF.

This chain joins TRBV2 and TRBJ1-1; possibly TRBD1 for D (6 bases). Trimming removed 3 bases from V and 8 bases from J, with 13 bases in between. The CDR3 contains 13 residues. The germline V gene encodes CDR1 SNHLY and CDR2 FYNNEI. CDR3 in amino acids: CASSDQGRGEAFF. In DNA, the CDR3 is TGTGCCAGCAGTGATCAGGGCAGGGGCGAAGCTTTCTTT.

This chain links TRBV29-1 with TRBJ1-1; the match to TRBD1 covers 9 bases. The length of the CDR3 is 13 residues. Germline-derived CDR1 and CDR2 are SQVTM and ANQGSEA. The V segment lost 4 bases and the J segment 4 bases; nucleotides outside the gene matches: 4. DNA of the CDR3: TGCAGCGTTGCGGGACAGGGCAGCACTGAAGCTTTCTTT. Protein: CSVAGQGSTEAFF.

The chain combines TRBV7-2 with TRBJ2-1, with 7 bases that match TRBD1. Germline V gives CDR1 SGHTA, CDR2 FQGNSA. This CDR3 is built from 14 residues. Trimming removed 5 bases from V and 1 base from J; junction bases left unmatched: 2. The CDR3 nucleotides read TGTGCCAGCAGCCCGACAGGGTCCTACAATGAGCAGTTCTTC. Protein: CASSPTGSYNEQFF.

V usage is TRBV19 and J usage is TRBJ2-3, with 9 positions matching TRBD2. The CDR3 consists of 14 residues. CDR1 is LNHDA and CDR2 is SQIVND in the germline V gene (reference sequence). Germline trimming cut 7 bases from V and 2 bases from J; bases unmatched to any gene: 4. The CDR3 region is CASMERGVTDTQYF. For the CDR3, the DNA is TGTGCCAGTATGGAGCGGGGGGTCACAGATACGCAGTATTTT.

J is TRBJ2-2 and V is TRBV4-2; TRBD1 aligns across 7 bases. CDR3 length: 15 residues. The V segment lost 3 bases and the J segment 6 bases; nucleotides outside the gene matches: 7. The germline CDR1 and CDR2 sequences are LGHNA and YNFKEQ. CDR3 DNA sequence: TGTGCCAGCAGCCAGCGACAGGGTATAGCCGGGGAGCTGTTTTTT. It translates to CASSQRQGIAGELFF.

This chain uses TRBV11-3 with TRBJ2-2; tentatively, D is TRBD1 (5 bases). The V gene's germline CDR1 is SGHNT and CDR2 YENEEA. The CDR3 is made up of 16 amino acids. V was shortened by 1 base and J by 1 base, with 10 bases between the two germline ends. This CDR3 reads CASSLGQGKNTGELFF. The CDR3 DNA follows: TGTGCCAGCAGCTTAGGGCAGGGAAAGAACACCGGGGAGCTGTTTTTT.

The genes are TRBV3-1 (or the pseudogene TRBV3-2) and TRBJ1-2, with 7 bases identical to TRBD1. The CDR3 runs 14 residues. Germline CDR1 LGHDT, CDR2 YNNKEL (reference sequence). V was pared by 4 bases and J by 6 bases, with 8 bases of the junction left unmatched. The chain's CDR3 is CASSRGDSSDGYTF. For the CDR3, the DNA is TGTGCCAGCAGCCGCGGGGACAGTTCGGATGGCTACACCTTC.

This chain connects TRBV6-1 to TRBJ2-1, with TRBD2 identical over 14 bases. Germline trimming cut 2 bases from V and 11 bases from J; bases unmatched to any gene: 5. From germline, CDR1 is MNHNS and CDR2 SASEGT. The CDR3 loop spans 15 amino acids. Here the CDR3 DNA reads TGTGCCAGCAGTGAAATGGGGACTAGCGGGGGTCAGCAGTTCTTC. This sequence encodes CASSEMGTSGGQQFF.

This rearrangement joins TRBV28 to TRBJ2-2; 9 bases match TRBD2. This CDR3 has 14 residues. The V segment lost 7 bases and the J segment 4 bases; nucleotides outside the gene matches: 4. CDR1 is MDHEN and CDR2 is SYDVKM in the germline V gene. CDR3 protein: CASKAGGLTGELFF. The CDR3 DNA is TGTGCCAGCAAAGCGGGGGGACTCACCGGGGAGCTGTTTTTT.

V and J are TRBV20-1 and TRBJ2-4; D call uncertain. V shed 3 bases and J shed 0 bases, with 12 bases lying between them. The germline V gene encodes CDR1 DFQATT and CDR2 SNEGSKA (reference sequence). CDR3 length: 15 residues. For the CDR3, the DNA is TGCAGTGCTAGTGACCCGCCTACAGCCAAAAACATTCAGTACTTC. Amino acids: CSASDPPTAKNIQYF.

The chain recombines TRBV7-9 with TRBJ2-3, with a possible D match to TRBD1 (6 bases). Germline values: CDR1 SEHNR, CDR2 FQNEAQ (reference sequence). This CDR3 spans 15 amino acids. V gave up 4 bases and J gave up 0 bases, with 11 bases separating them. The CDR3: CASSSGTLSTDTQYF. As DNA, the CDR3 is TGTGCCAGCAGCTCCGGGACACTAAGCACAGATACGCAGTATTTT.